This is a list of T cell receptor beta chains from one sample in a study of blood T cell repertoires in COVID-19. The table came from immunoSEQ multiplex PCR; TCRdb's copy has only in-frame clones and leaves some out. The table records some 260,000 clones, about 80% of them present only once. Sequenced sample: PBMCs or T cells enriched from blood (not recorded which). Source of these receptors: a man aged 25 to 45 with acute COVID-19. Each CDR3 is given with its conserved first and last residue. D genes are given only for firm matches. Some rows have no size entry. The others give once, few or many, or a class for an expanded clone.

length	size	D	V	J	DNA	CDR3
17	-	-	TRBV7-8	TRBJ1-2	TGTGCCAGCAGCTTCGCAAGCCCGGGTCAGGGGAACTATGGCTACACCTTC	CASSFASPGQGNYGYTF
13	-	-	TRBV5-1	TRBJ1-5	TGTGCCAGCAGCTTGGCCGGGAATCAGCCCCAGCATTTT	CASSLAGNQPQHF
16	-	TRBD2	TRBV11-2	TRBJ2-2	TGTGCCAGCAACTACGGGGGAGGGGTGTTAACCGGGGAGCTGTTTTTT	CASNYGGGVLTGELFF
16	-	TRBD2	TRBV19	TRBJ2-3	TGTGCCAGTAGTACAGGACTAGCGGGAGTGAGAGATACGCAGTATTTT	CASSTGLAGVRDTQYF
16	-	-	TRBV4-2	TRBJ2-5	TGTGCCAGCAGCCAAGGGCTCCGGAAGGAGCAAGAGACCCAGTACTTC	CASSQGLRKEQETQYF
13	-	-	TRBV19	TRBJ1-6	TGTGCCAGTAGTTCGGGTTATAATTCACCCCTCCACTTT	CASSSGYNSPLHF
14	-	-	TRBV30	TRBJ2-1	TGTGCCTGGAGGCAAGCGGGCCTCTACAATGAGCAGTTCTTC	CAWRQAGLYNEQFF
13	few	-	TRBV9	TRBJ1-2	TGTGCCAGCAGCGTAGGGCACGACAATGGCTACACCTTC	CASSVGHDNGYTF
15	-	TRBD1	TRBV7-9	TRBJ2-3	TGTGCCAGCAGTACCACAGGGGCGCCCACAGATACGCAGTATTTT	CASSTTGAPTDTQYF
13	-	TRBD2	TRBV19	TRBJ2-1	TGTGCCAGTAGTACCGGACTAGGGAATGAGCAGTTCTTC	CASSTGLGNEQFF
14	-	-	TRBV24-1	TRBJ1-2	TGTGCCACCAGTGAGCGGGGAGGTGTTAGCGGCTACACCTTC	CATSERGGVSGYTF
17	-	-	TRBV9	TRBJ2-2	TGTGCCAGCAGCGGCCTCTACCATACTTCGAACACCGGGGAGCTGTTTTTT	CASSGLYHTSNTGELFF
16	few	TRBD1	TRBV6-4	TRBJ2-2	TGTGCCAGCAGCGCCGGACAGGAGATGAACACCGGGGAGCTGTTTTTT	CASSAGQEMNTGELFF
15	-	TRBD2	TRBV4-1	TRBJ2-2	TGCGCCAGCAGCCATCCCCCGGGGGGGGTCGGGGAGCTGTTTTTT	CASSHPPGGVGELFF
14	-	-	TRBV28	TRBJ1-4	TGTGCCAGCAGTTTGTTCCAGGGAGGGGAAAAACTGTTTTTT	CASSLFQGGEKLFF
15	-	-	TRBV6-5	TRBJ2-2	TGTGCCAGCAGCCCCCCTGACACCCTGTTAACGGAGCTGTTTTTT	CASSPPDTLLTELFF
12	once	-	TRBV5-6	TRBJ1-3	TGTGCCAGCAGCTTCATCGGAAACACCATATATTTT	CASSFIGNTIYF
17	-	-	TRBV7-8	TRBJ1-5	TGTGCCAGCAGCCTAGGGACACTCTCTGTTGGCAATCAGCCCCAGCATTTT	CASSLGTLSVGNQPQHF
14	-	-	TRBV5-8	TRBJ1-2	TGTGCCAGCAGCCTTCGGACAGATTCCTATGGCTACACCTTC	CASSLRTDSYGYTF
14	-	-	TRBV5-4	TRBJ2-3	TGTGCCAGCAGCCCGCCGGGGGTGGCAGATACGCAGTATTTT	CASSPPGVADTQYF
16	once	TRBD1	TRBV25-1	TRBJ2-2	TGTGCCAGCAGCCGGCCCGGGACAGGGTCCACCGGGGAGCTGTTTTTT	CASSRPGTGSTGELFF
17	-	-	TRBV7-8	TRBJ2-5	TGTGCCAGCAGCCTACCTCTCGAGGGCTTGTACCAAGAGACCCAGTACTTC	CASSLPLEGLYQETQYF
15	-	TRBD1	TRBV30	TRBJ1-1	TGTGCCTGGAGTACGGGACAGGGTGAGAACACTGAAGCTTTCTTT	CAWSTGQGENTEAFF
16	few	-	TRBV7-3	TRBJ1-3	TGTGCCAGCAGCTTACCTGGGGCCCGCGGTGGAAACACCATATATTTT	CASSLPGARGGNTIYF
15	-	-	TRBV27	TRBJ2-4	TGTGCCAGCAGTTCTGACAGACTAGCCAAAAACATTCAGTACTTC	CASSSDRLAKNIQYF
15	once	-	TRBV6-5	TRBJ1-4	TGTGCCAGCAGGGGTGACAGCTCAACTAATGAAAAACTGTTTTTT	CASRGDSSTNEKLFF
16	-	-	TRBV18	TRBJ2-3	TGTGCCAGCTCATCGAATATCAGGGGAAGCACAGATACGCAGTATTTT	CASSSNIRGSTDTQYF
13	-	TRBD1	TRBV2	TRBJ2-1	TGTGCCAGCCGGGCCCTAAAACAGGGGAGGCAGTTCTTC	CASRALKQGRQFF
16	-	TRBD1	TRBV18	TRBJ2-4	TGTGCCAGCTCACAAAGACAGGGAGTAGCCAAAAACATTCAGTACTTC	CASSQRQGVAKNIQYF
17	-	TRBD2	TRBV9	TRBJ2-1	TGTGCCAGCAGCGTAGGTCTAGCGGGAGTAGGGGACAATGAGCAGTTCTTC	CASSVGLAGVGDNEQFF
15	-	-	TRBV7-8	TRBJ2-1	TGTGCCAGCTCAACAATGGCCACGTCGCTTAATGAGCAGTTCTTC	CASSTMATSLNEQFF
16	-	-	TRBV9	TRBJ1-3	TGTGCCAGCAGCGGAGAAGTTGGACACTCTGGAAACACCATATATTTT	CASSGEVGHSGNTIYF
14	-	TRBD2	TRBV7-3	TRBJ2-1	TGTGCCAGCAGCTTAACGAGGACTAGCGGGACCCCGTTCTTC	CASSLTRTSGTPFF
13	-	-	TRBV7-3	TRBJ1-1	TGTGCCAGCAGCCGACAGGCGTACACTGAAGCTTTCTTT	CASSRQAYTEAFF
15	once	TRBD2	TRBV15	TRBJ2-1	TGTGCCACCAGCAAGGGACTAGCGGGAGTAGATGAGCAGTTCTTC	CATSKGLAGVDEQFF
12	-	-	TRBV6-5	TRBJ1-2	TGTGCCAGCGAGGAGGGGTTTTATGGCTACACCTTC	CASEEGFYGYTF
14	-	-	TRBV5-6	TRBJ1-2	TGTGCCAGCAGCTTGGACCAGGCCAACTATGGCTACACCTTC	CASSLDQANYGYTF
16	-	TRBD2	TRBV6-1	TRBJ2-1	TGTGCCAGCAGTGACCTAGCGGGGGGCTCCTACAATGAGCAGTTCTTC	CASSDLAGGSYNEQFF
19	-	TRBD1	TRBV10-3	TRBJ2-1	TGTGCCATCAGTGAGTCGACGTACGACAGGGCGGACTCCTACAATGAGCAGTTCTTC	CAISESTYDRADSYNEQFF